This T cell receptor beta chain was identified in a study of cytotoxic CD8 clonotypes in ibrutinib-treated CLL. General observations from the study: Once treatment began, public clonotypes, which were uncommon, contracted or stayed stable. Samples were collected at differing times from sustained-remission and progressing patients.

The CDR3 loop spans 11 amino acids. V gave up 0 bases and J gave up 8 bases, with 7 bases separating them. Germline V lookup: CDR1 GTSNPN, CDR2 SVGIG (reference sequence). Sequencing was designed to attain a depth spanning 1 in 200,000 to 1 in 1 million T cells. Assay: immunoSEQ multiplex PCR; the TCRdb copy retains only in-frame clones and omits some. The table has approximately 84,000 clones, around 75% seen once. In the case of this clone: Antigen: not known. The sample holds other DNA sequences that translate to the same CDR3.

This receptor was taken from a human donor with chronic lymphocytic leukemia. The chain recombines TRBV30 with TRBJ1-1; D is unclear. The sequencing used PBMCs, collected after 12 months of ibrutinib treatment. In nucleotides, the CDR3 is TGTGCCTGGAGTGTAGGGCCCGAAGCTTTCTTT. It specifies CAWSVGPEAFF.